This T cell receptor (beta chain) emerged from a study of PD-L1 blockade in urothelial cancer. Looking at the study overall: From about 2014, patients received atezolizumab, given as 1,200 mg intravenously every 3 weeks. Specimens of blood held a median count of about 150,000 T cells. Individuals in the cohort had been given 0 to 3 earlier chemotherapy regimens. Samples came from 3 weeks, at the second dose, and 6 weeks into treatment.

Noted time point: pretreatment peripheral blood. Method: immunoSEQ multiplex PCR; TCRdb's copy keeps in-frame clones and lacks some. The sample holds tens of thousands of clones; approximately 84% are singletons and the top ten take about 15%. Specimen: PBMCs, collected around atezolizumab (anti-PD-L1) treatment. This clonotype was sampled from a man in his 60s with urothelial cancer.

The CDR3, as DNA: TGTGCCAGCACCAGTAGCGGGGGGGGAAACAATGAGCAGTTCTTC. It translates to CASTSSGGGNNEQFF. The genes are TRBV27 and TRBJ2-1, with 11 positions matching TRBD2. Germline CDR1 and CDR2: MNHEY and SMNVEV (reference sequence). The CDR3 is made up of 15 amino acids. J lost 5 bases, V lost 7 bases, and 7 bases had no gene match.